Presented here are 14 T cell receptor beta chains from one specimen sequenced in a study of T-cell memory formation after mild COVID-19. TCRdb passed the 5' RACE reads through MiXCR, listing each CDR3 protein once. The repertoire holds just under 350,000 distinct CDR3 sequences, with 13% as singletons. The source material was PBMCs or a T cell subset sorted from them (not recorded which). Receptors were obtained from a man younger than 30 who had mild COVID-19 (a few samples of this study predate the infection). Cell type and time point are not known.

This clonotype was counted many times. The chain combines TRBV5-6 with TRBJ2-1, with 7 nucleotides matching TRBD1. From germline, CDR1 is SGHDT and CDR2 YYEEEE. The CDR3 contains 15 residues. With V trimmed by 5 bases and J by 2 bases, 7 bases remained unmatched. The CDR3 region is CASRPQGVTYNEQFF. CDR3 in DNA: TGTGCCAGCAGACCCCAGGGGGTTACCTACAATGAGCAGTTCTTC.

This chain uses TRBV12-3 or TRBV12-4 with TRBJ1-5; 12 nucleotides match TRBD1. Trimming took 6 bases from V and 6 from J; bases not matched to a gene: 9. This CDR3 is built from 16 residues. In DNA form, the CDR3 reads TGTGCCAGCAGCTCCGGGACAGGGGGCTCGGGTCAGCCCCAGCATTTT. Its protein product is CASSSGTGGSGQPQHF.

This clonotype has only a few counts. The chain recombines TRBV12-3 or TRBV12-4 with TRBJ1-1; D is unclear. CDR3 length: 14 amino acids. The V end was cut by 11 bases, the J end by 4 bases, with 20 bases between. This CDR3 is CAVREGPLGTEAFF. As DNA, the CDR3 is TGTGCCGTCCGAGAAGGCCCCTTGGGCACTGAAGCTTTCTTT.

The chain combines TRBV7-3 with TRBJ2-3; 14 nucleotides line up with TRBD2. This CDR3 comprises 19 residues. CDR1 and CDR2 from the germline V gene are SGHTA and FQGTGA. After removal of 5 bases from V and 1 base from J, the junction contained 11 bases not matched to a gene. CDR3 bases: TGTGCCAGCAGCGCATCCGGACTAGCGGGGGGCTGGGGCACAGATACGCAGTATTTT. It is translated as CASSASGLAGGWGTDTQYF.

The chain links TRBV20-1 to TRBJ1-5; 8 bases map to TRBD1. The length of the CDR3 is 16 residues. The junction had 6 bases not matched to a gene; V was cut back by 1 base and J by 1 base. Germline-derived CDR1 and CDR2 are DFQATT and SNEGSKA (reference sequence). The CDR3 DNA sequence: TGCAGTGCTAGAGTTCGACAGGGGCCAAGCAATCAGCCCCAGCATTTT. As protein: CSARVRQGPSNQPQHF.

This clonotype showed up just a few times. The chain carries TRBV7-9 and TRBJ2-3, with a possible D match to TRBD1 (6 bases). The CDR3 spans 17 residues. V was cut by 4 bases and J by 2 bases, with 19 bases left in between. Germline V lookup: CDR1 SEHNR, CDR2 FQNEAQ (reference sequence). CDR3 coding DNA: TGTGCCAGCAGCTCCCTTCCGACAGGACTCTCCACAGATACGCAGTATTTT. Its translation is CASSSLPTGLSTDTQYF.

The chain recombines TRBV2 with TRBJ2-1, with a tentative D call TRBD2 (5 bases). Trimming pared 7 bases from V and 0 bases from J, leaving 7 bases between. The CDR3 is 13 residues long. The germline gives CDR1 SNHLY, CDR2 FYNNEI. The CDR3 DNA follows: TGTGCCAGCATAGGACTCTCCTACAATGAGCAGTTCTTC. Amino acid sequence: CASIGLSYNEQFF.

The chain combines TRBV9 with TRBJ1-6; D unresolved. From germline, CDR1 is SGDLS and CDR2 YYNGEE. Trimming stripped 0 bases from V and 0 bases from J, with 7 bases between. The CDR3 covers 16 residues. This chain's CDR3 is CASSVGPASYNSPLHF. The CDR3 coding sequence is TGTGCCAGCAGCGTAGGGCCGGCCTCCTATAATTCACCCCTCCACTTT.

This clonotype has at least ten counts. This CDR3 reads CASSLARDSQVNEQYF. The CDR3 coding sequence is TGTGCCAGCAGCTTGGCCCGGGACAGTCAGGTTAACGAGCAGTACTTC. V and J are TRBV5-4 and TRBJ2-7; the match to TRBD1 covers 7 bases. Germline V gene data show CDR1 as SGHNT and CDR2 as YYREEE (reference sequence). The CDR3 loop spans 16 amino acids. V was pared by 0 bases and J by 5 bases, with 11 bases of the junction left unmatched.

This clonotype was picked up a small number of times. The V gene is TRBV7-3, the J gene TRBJ1-5, with 7 bases matching TRBD1. From germline, CDR1 is SGHTA and CDR2 FQGTGA. J was trimmed by 9 bases and V by 6 bases; bases with no gene match: 14. The CDR3 runs to 15 residues. CDR3 sequence: CASSSRDSLRWPQHF. The DNA of the CDR3 is TGTGCCAGCAGTTCCCGGGACAGCTTGAGGTGGCCCCAGCATTTT.

The V call is TRBV6-5, the J call TRBJ2-5; 9 nucleotides match TRBD2. Trimming at V came to 4 bases and at J to 2 bases, leaving 8 bases not matched to a gene. The CDR3 length is 16 residues. Germline loops: CDR1 MNHEY, CDR2 SVGAGI. The CDR3: CASSSPFSGGQETQYF. In DNA form, the CDR3 reads TGTGCCAGCAGTTCTCCTTTTAGCGGGGGACAAGAGACCCAGTACTTC.

This CDR3 reads CASSSTGGAPNIQYF. The CDR3 DNA reads as TGTGCCAGCAGCTCCACAGGGGGCGCCCCAAACATTCAGTACTTC. This chain connects TRBV7-9 to TRBJ2-4; TRBD1 matches at 9 bases. This CDR3 is 15 amino acids long. V trimming: 4 bases; J trimming: 6 bases; junction bases outside the gene matches: 7. Germline V gene lookup returns CDR1 SEHNR and CDR2 FQNEAQ (reference sequence).

This clonotype was counted only a few times. The chain links TRBV5-5 to TRBJ1-4; 8 bases align to TRBD1. With V trimmed by 4 bases and J by 0 bases, 11 bases remained unmatched. CDR3 length equals 18 residues. Germline assignment: CDR1 SGHKS and CDR2 YYEKEE (reference sequence). The CDR3 is CASSKITGQVATNEKLFF. The CDR3 nucleotides are TGTGCCAGCAGCAAGATAACGGGACAGGTTGCAACTAATGAAAAACTGTTTTTT.

The chain joins TRBV4-3 to TRBJ1-2, with D hard to call. Germline V gene sequence: CDR1 LGHNA, CDR2 YSLEER. The V end was cut by 0 bases, the J end by 4 bases, with 18 bases between. This CDR3 is 17 amino acids long. CDR3 nucleotide sequence: TGCGCCAGCAGCCAAGACCTTTCCGGGGAGCTAGGCTATGGCTACACCTTC. Translated, it gives CASSQDLSGELGYGYTF.